This entry lists 16 T cell receptor beta chains sequenced from one sample in a study of shared clonotypes between healthy human individuals. Some clones are missing from TCRdb's copy, which holds only in-frame ones; the method was immunoSEQ multiplex PCR. The sample records about 380,000 clones, roughly 96% being singletons. What was sequenced was memory CD8+ T cells sorted from blood. Noted subset: CD45RO+ cells pooled with CCR7-negative TemRA cells. The source of these receptors is a man younger than 40 in good health.

The CDR3 DNA reads as TGCGCCACTTCCACTAGCGGGAGTCATACGCAGTATTTT. It encodes CATSTSGSHTQYF. The chain recombines TRBV5-1 with TRBJ2-3; 11 bases align to TRBD2. The CDR3 is 13 amino acids. The V gene's germline CDR1 is SGHRS and CDR2 YFSETQ. V was clipped by 9 bases and J by 7 bases; unmatched bases: 7. Full variable domain (rest looked up from reference TRBV5-1 and TRBJ2-3): KAGVTQTPRYLIKTRGQQVTLSCSPISGHRSVSWYQQTPGQGLQFLFEYFSETQRNKGNFPGRFSGRQFSNSRSEMNVSTLELGDSALYLCATSTSGSHTQYFGPGTRLTVL.

The chain recombines TRBV7-2 with TRBJ2-7; 8 nucleotides align to TRBD2. V lost 5 bases to trimming and J lost 0 bases; unmatched junction nucleotides: 3. The CDR3 is 14 residues long. Germline V CDR1 and CDR2: SGHTA, FQGNSA. The CDR3 sequence: CASSQTSVSYEQYF. CDR3 DNA: TGTGCCAGCAGCCAGACTAGCGTCTCCTACGAGCAGTACTTC.

The chain is built from TRBV7-8 and TRBJ2-7, with 10 bases fitting TRBD2. This CDR3 is 15 amino acids long. With 5 bases clipped from V and 5 bases from J, the junction kept 9 bases outside the gene matches. Germline CDR1 and CDR2: SGHVS and FQNEAQ. CDR3: CASSPKAGGPDEQYF. The CDR3 DNA reads TGTGCCAGCAGCCCTAAAGCGGGAGGGCCCGACGAGCAGTACTTC. The full variable domain, in which reference TRBV7-8 and TRBJ2-7 provide the parts outside the CDR3, is GAGVSQSPRYKVAKRGQDVALRCDPISGHVSLFWYQQALGQGPEFLTYFQNEAQLDKSGLPSDRFFAERPEGSVSTLKIQRTQQEDSAVYLCASSPKAGGPDEQYFGPGTRLTVT.

This chain joins TRBV30 and TRBJ2-1, with 7 nucleotides matching TRBD1. The V segment lost 2 bases and the J segment 3 bases; nucleotides outside the gene matches: 7. This CDR3 contains 15 residues. Per germline, CDR1 GTSNPN and CDR2 SVGIG (reference sequence). The CDR3 coding sequence is TGTGCCTGGAGTACCCTGACAGGGTTCTACAATGAGCAGTTCTTC. It codes for CAWSTLTGFYNEQFF.

The chain couples TRBV30 to TRBJ2-2; D is perhaps TRBD2 (6 bases). Trimming shortened V by 3 bases and J by 5 bases, and 7 bases separated the two germline ends. Germline loops: CDR1 GTSNPN, CDR2 SVGIG (reference sequence). The CDR3 sequence is 12 residues long. The CDR3 sequence is CAWRRDTGELFF. DNA of the CDR3: TGTGCCTGGAGGCGGGATACCGGGGAGCTGTTTTTT. Filled out from reference TRBV30 and TRBJ2-2, the complete variable domain reads SQTIHQWPATLVQPVGSPLSLECTVEGTSNPNLYWYRQAAGRGLQLLFYSVGIGQISSEVPQNLSASRPQDRQFILSSKKLLLSDSGFYLCAWRRDTGELFFGEGSRLTVL.

The chain uses TRBV29-1 and TRBJ1-2; D is unresolved. CDR1 and CDR2 from the germline V gene are SQVTM and ANQGSEA. CDR3 length: 10 amino acids. Between the trimmed V and J ends, which lost 5 bases and 6 bases, there was a span of 7 bases. The CDR3 DNA is TGCAGCGTTCCCGGGGATGGCTACACCTTC. Encoded protein: CSVPGDGYTF.

On this clone itself: The same CDR3 also results from other DNA sequences found in this sample. The rearrangement links TRBV6-5 to TRBJ2-1; D is unresolved. The CDR3 has 11 residues. In germline, CDR1 is MNHEY, CDR2 SVGAGI. Trimming shortened V by 3 bases and J by 6 bases, and 3 bases separated the two germline ends. This chain's CDR3 is CASSYRNEQFF. In nucleotides, the CDR3 is TGTGCCAGCAGTTATCGCAATGAGCAGTTCTTC.

The rearrangement links TRBV6-5 to TRBJ2-7; tentatively, D is TRBD1 (5 bases). Germline CDR1 is MNHEY and CDR2 is SVGAGI. The V and J ends lost 0 bases and 2 bases respectively, with 14 bases between them. This CDR3 contains 16 residues. CDR3 coding DNA: TGTGCCAGCAGTTACTCGGCCCTTAGGGGAACCTACGAGCAGTACTTC. Protein: CASSYSALRGTYEQYF.

CDR3 residues: CASSISASGATGELFF. CDR3 sequence (DNA): TGTGCCAGTAGTATATCGGCTAGCGGGGCCACCGGGGAGCTGTTTTTT. V gene TRBV19 combines with J gene TRBJ2-2; 9 bases match TRBD2. This CDR3 has 16 amino acids. The V gene end was trimmed by 2 bases and the J gene end by 4 bases; junction bases not matched to a gene: 5. In germline, CDR1 is LNHDA, CDR2 SQIVND (reference sequence).

The CDR3 region has the DNA TGCAGCGTTGAAGATCTGGGGGCAGGGAGAGATACGCAGTATTTT. Residues: CSVEDLGAGRDTQYF. This chain joins TRBV29-1 and TRBJ2-3; perhaps TRBD1 as D (6 bases). Germline values: CDR1 SQVTM, CDR2 ANQGSEA. Between the trimmed V and J ends, which lost 0 bases and 5 bases, there was a span of 15 bases. The CDR3 runs 15 residues.

In regard to this clone: Other DNA sequences in the same sample also yield this CDR3. The chain is built from TRBV11-2 and TRBJ2-7; D possibly corresponds to TRBD2 (5 bases). The CDR3 extends over 14 amino acids. Germline CDR1 reads SGHAT; CDR2 reads FQNNGV. Trimming removed 1 base from V and 7 bases from J, with 14 bases in between. The CDR3 DNA follows: TGTGCCAGCAGCTTAGGGCGGGCTCCCTGGGAGCAGTACTTC. Translation gives CASSLGRAPWEQYF.

This chain links TRBV10-3 with TRBJ2-2; D not certain. Trimming left V 6 bases short and J 7 bases short, with 9 bases between. This CDR3 is built from 12 residues. Germline V CDR1 and CDR2: ENHRY, SYGVKD. CDR3 in amino acids: CAISGNDGELFF. The DNA for the CDR3 is TGTGCCATCAGCGGAAACGACGGGGAGCTGTTTTTT.

V is TRBV20-1 and J is TRBJ2-1; D not resolved. V lost 1 base and J 7 bases, leaving 5 bases between the germline ends. CDR1 DFQATT and CDR2 SNEGSKA come from the germline V gene (reference sequence). CDR3 length: 11 residues. The DNA of the CDR3 is TGCAGTGCTAGAGTCATAAATGAGCAGTTCTTC. This encodes CSARVINEQFF.

The chain uses TRBV6-4 and TRBJ2-6, with 9 positions matching TRBD1. Trimming at V came to 11 bases and at J to 4 bases, leaving 9 bases not matched to a gene. The CDR3 has 15 residues. Germline V gene data show CDR1 as MRHNA and CDR2 as SNTAGT. The CDR3 DNA reads TGTGCCGTCAGGACAGGGGTGTGGGGGGCCAACGTCCTGACTTTC. Protein: CAVRTGVWGANVLTF.

V is TRBV27 and J is TRBJ2-3; TRBD2 agrees at 8 bases. In germline, CDR1 is MNHEY, CDR2 SMNVEV (reference sequence). The junction had 11 bases not matched to a gene; V was cut back by 9 bases and J by 12 bases. CDR3 size: 12 residues. The CDR3 DNA reads as TGTGCCAGTCGACAAAGCGGGAGCAGTCAGTATTTT. The encoded protein is CASRQSGSSQYF.

The chain carries TRBV30 and TRBJ2-7; the match to TRBD1 covers 9 bases. CDR1 and CDR2 from the germline V gene are GTSNPN and SVGIG (reference sequence). This CDR3 is 14 amino acids long. Germline trimming cut 3 bases from V and 2 bases from J; bases unmatched to any gene: 5. The DNA for the CDR3 is TGTGCCTGGAGCGAGGGACAGGGCCCCTACGAGCAGTACTTC. It specifies CAWSEGQGPYEQYF.